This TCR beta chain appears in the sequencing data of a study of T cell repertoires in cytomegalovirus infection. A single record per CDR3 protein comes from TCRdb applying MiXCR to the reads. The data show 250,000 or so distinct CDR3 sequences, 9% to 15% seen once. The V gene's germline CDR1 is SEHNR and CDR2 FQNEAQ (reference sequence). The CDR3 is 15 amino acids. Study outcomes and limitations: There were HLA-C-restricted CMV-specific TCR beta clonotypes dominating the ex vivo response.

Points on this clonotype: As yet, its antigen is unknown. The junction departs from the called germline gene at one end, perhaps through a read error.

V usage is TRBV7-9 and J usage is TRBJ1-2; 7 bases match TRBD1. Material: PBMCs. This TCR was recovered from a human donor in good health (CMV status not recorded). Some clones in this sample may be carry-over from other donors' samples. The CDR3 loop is CGSSMQQGRGYGYTF. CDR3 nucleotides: TGTGGCAGCAGCATGCAACAGGGGAGGGGCTATGGCTACACCTTC.